The sequence of this TCR beta chain was determined in a study of control samples from healthy donors and cancer patients. Profiling relied on immunoSEQ multiplex PCR, and the TCRdb table lists in-frame clones only, not all of them. The sample lists fewer than 200,000 clones; over 80% were seen once. With 3 bases removed from V and 4 bases from J, the gap between germline ends came to 14 bases. Germline CDR1 and CDR2: SGHDT and YYEEEE. CDR3 length: 14 amino acids. The genes are TRBV5-6 and TRBJ2-7; D unclear. Input material: blood. This TCR came from a man aged 18 to 30 in good health. CDR3 in DNA: TGTGCCAGCAGCTCCGCCTCCCTTTGGTACGAGCAGTACTTC. This codes for CASSSASLWYEQYF.